The 15 T cell receptor beta chains presented below share a single source sample, sequenced in a study of shared clonotypes between healthy human individuals. The protocol was immunoSEQ multiplex PCR, while the TCRdb copy is restricted to in-frame clones and leaves out a portion. The data contain over 2 million clones, about 95% of them singletons. CD45RO negativity and positive selection for CCR7 defined naive CD8 cells, a population that excluded terminally differentiated effector memory CD45RA+ cells. The sequencing sample was made of naive CD8+ T cells sorted from blood. Receptors originate from a man younger than 30 in good health.

This rearrangement joins TRBV27 to TRBJ2-4, with D perhaps TRBD2 (6 bases). Germline V gene sequence: CDR1 MNHEY, CDR2 SMNVEV (reference sequence). The CDR3 spans 13 residues. Trimming took 5 bases from V and 9 from J, leaving 14 bases between them. CDR3 sequence reads: CASSQGDLSIQYF. The CDR3 DNA is TGTGCCAGCAGTCAAGGGGACTTGAGCATTCAGTACTTC.

The V and J genes are TRBV2 and TRBJ2-6; possibly TRBD1 or TRBD2 for D (5 bases each). CDR1 is SNHLY and CDR2 is FYNNEI in the germline V gene. The CDR3 is made up of 16 amino acids. The V end was cut by 3 bases, the J end by 1 base, with 10 bases between. CDR3 protein: CASSDREISGANVLTF. CDR3 DNA sequence: TGTGCCAGCAGTGACAGGGAGATATCTGGGGCCAACGTCCTGACTTTC.

The chain uses TRBV9 and TRBJ2-2, with TRBD2 identical over 9 bases. Trimming took 0 bases from V and 0 from J; bases not matched to a gene: 0. Germline V gene lookup returns CDR1 SGDLS and CDR2 YYNGEE. This CDR3 has 16 amino acids. CDR3 nucleotide sequence: TGTGCCAGCAGCGTAGCTAGCGGGGCGAACACCGGGGAGCTGTTTTTT. It translates to CASSVASGANTGELFF.

The rearrangement uses TRBV7-9 and TRBJ2-5; a possible D gene is TRBD2 (6 bases). Germline CDR1 SEHNR, CDR2 FQNEAQ (reference sequence). Trimming took off 1 base at V and 2 bases at J, with 11 bases between the two ends. The length of the CDR3 is 15 residues. DNA for the CDR3: TGTGCCAGCAGCTTAGTCGCAGGGAGGCAAGAGACCCAGTACTTC. Its translation is CASSLVAGRQETQYF.

This chain joins TRBV9 and TRBJ2-3; D may be TRBD2 (6 bases). The CDR3 has 17 residues. The germline gives CDR1 SGDLS, CDR2 YYNGEE. Trimming stripped 0 bases from V and 2 bases from J, with 16 bases between. The CDR3 region has the DNA TGTGCCAGCAGCGTAGAGGATTACGGGGACTTCACAGATACGCAGTATTTT. Protein: CASSVEDYGDFTDTQYF.

The gene calls are TRBV6-5 and TRBJ2-7; D is perhaps TRBD2 (5 bases). There are 14 residues in the CDR3. V dropped 6 bases and J dropped 0 bases, with 12 bases sitting between them. CDR1 is MNHEY and CDR2 is SVGAGI in the germline V gene. CDR3 coding DNA: TGTGCCAGCAGGTCTAAAGGGAGCTCCTACGAGCAGTACTTC. Protein sequence: CASRSKGSSYEQYF.

As regards this clone: This specimen includes other DNA sequences encoding the same CDR3. The chain employs TRBV5-4 and TRBJ2-7, with 10 positions matching TRBD1. Germline-derived CDR1 and CDR2 are SGHNT and YYREEE (reference sequence). The ends lost 3 bases at V and 3 bases at J; junction bases unmatched: 3. The length of the CDR3 is 14 residues. In DNA form, the CDR3 reads TGTGCCAGCAGCTGGGACAGGGGCCTCTACGAGCAGTACTTC. Its translation is CASSWDRGLYEQYF.

This chain joins TRBV2 and TRBJ2-5, with D possibly matching TRBD1 (7 bases). Trimming took off 1 base at V and 2 bases at J, with 11 bases between the two ends. The CDR3 is 15 residues long. Germline V gene sequence: CDR1 SNHLY, CDR2 FYNNEI. In DNA form, the CDR3 reads TGTGCCAGCAGTGAAGGACCAGGGGGGCAAGAGACCCAGTACTTC. Its translation: CASSEGPGGQETQYF.

The chain has TRBV9 and TRBJ2-3; the match to TRBD2 covers 15 bases. V trimming: 4 bases; J trimming: 4 bases; junction bases outside the gene matches: 7. The CDR3 is made up of 17 amino acids. The germline V gene encodes CDR1 SGDLS and CDR2 YYNGEE. As DNA, the CDR3 is TGTGCCAGCAGCCCCAGGGGACTAGCGGGAGGCGCAGATACGCAGTATTTT. As protein: CASSPRGLAGGADTQYF.

A word on this clone: Possible read error: a much larger clone is one base away. The V call is TRBV6-4, the J call TRBJ2-7, with 10 bases lining up with TRBD1. The germline CDR1 and CDR2 sequences are MRHNA and SNTAGT. This CDR3 contains 13 residues. V shed 6 bases, J shed 3 bases, and the junction held 2 bases outside the gene matches. Here the CDR3 reads CASSRDRGYEQYF. CDR3 sequence (DNA): TGTGCCAGCAGCCGGGACAGGGGCTACGAGCAGTACTTC.

This chain uses TRBV6-1 with TRBJ2-3; possible D gene TRBD1, 6 bases. The germline V gene encodes CDR1 MNHNS and CDR2 SASEGT. The CDR3 sequence is 16 residues long. Trimming pared 3 bases from V and 2 bases from J, leaving 15 bases between. CDR3 coding DNA: TGTGCCAGCAGTGAGTATGACAGGCACCTCACAGATACGCAGTATTTT. It specifies CASSEYDRHLTDTQYF.

The V gene is TRBV6-5, the J gene TRBJ1-5; D remains unclear. Trimming left V 8 bases short and J 3 bases short, with 17 bases between. Germline CDR1 is MNHEY and CDR2 is SVGAGI. The CDR3 is 15 amino acids. The CDR3 protein is CASWAGWEDNQPQHF. The CDR3 DNA follows: TGTGCCAGCTGGGCGGGATGGGAGGACAATCAGCCCCAGCATTTT.

This clone was seen only a few times. The same CDR3 arises from other DNA sequences in this sample as well. This chain links TRBV7-2 with TRBJ2-2; maybe TRBD2 (5 bases). Per the germline V gene, CDR1 is SGHTA and CDR2 is FQGNSA. The CDR3 extends over 14 amino acids. The V and J ends lost 3 bases and 2 bases respectively, with 7 bases between them. The CDR3 region is CASSFGLNTGELFF. DNA for the CDR3: TGTGCCAGCAGCTTCGGACTTAACACCGGGGAGCTGTTTTTT.

This clone came up once. The chain links TRBV13 to TRBJ2-5, with no clear D. CDR1 is PRHDT and CDR2 is FYEKMQ in the germline V gene (reference sequence). Trimming cost V 4 bases and J 2 bases, with 11 bases left between them. The CDR3 runs to 14 residues. The CDR3 bases are TGTGCCAGCAGCTGGCAGGTCGGGCAAGAGACCCAGTACTTC. It specifies CASSWQVGQETQYF.

The rearrangement uses TRBV5-1 and TRBJ1-6; D is unresolved. Germline-derived CDR1 and CDR2 are SGHRS and YFSETQ. CDR3 length: 17 amino acids. V was clipped by 0 bases and J by 2 bases, with 12 bases between them. CDR3 in amino acids: CASSLDVRLAYNSPLHF. The CDR3 coding sequence is TGCGCCAGCAGCTTGGATGTCAGACTCGCCTATAATTCACCCCTCCACTTT.